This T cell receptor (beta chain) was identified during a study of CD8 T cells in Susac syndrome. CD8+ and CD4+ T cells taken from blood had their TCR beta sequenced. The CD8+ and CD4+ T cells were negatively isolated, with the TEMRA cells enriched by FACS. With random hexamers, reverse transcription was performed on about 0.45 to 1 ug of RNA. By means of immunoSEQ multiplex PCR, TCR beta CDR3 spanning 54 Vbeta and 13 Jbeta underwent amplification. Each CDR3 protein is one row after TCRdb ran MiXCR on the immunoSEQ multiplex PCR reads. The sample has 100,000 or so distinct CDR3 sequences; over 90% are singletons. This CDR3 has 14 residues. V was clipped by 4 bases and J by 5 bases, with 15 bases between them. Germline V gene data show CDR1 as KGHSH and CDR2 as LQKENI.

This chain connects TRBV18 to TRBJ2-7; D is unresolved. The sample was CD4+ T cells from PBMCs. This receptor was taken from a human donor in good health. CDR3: CASSRSTIEDEQYF. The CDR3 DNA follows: TGTGCCAGCTCACGCTCGACAATTGAGGACGAGCAGTACTTC. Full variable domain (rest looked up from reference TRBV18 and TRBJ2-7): NAGVMQNPRHLVRRRGQEARLRCSPMKGHSHVYWYRQLPEEGLKFMVYLQKENIIDESGMPKERFSAEFPKEGPSILRIQQVVRGDSAAYFCASSRSTIEDEQYFGPGTRLTVT.